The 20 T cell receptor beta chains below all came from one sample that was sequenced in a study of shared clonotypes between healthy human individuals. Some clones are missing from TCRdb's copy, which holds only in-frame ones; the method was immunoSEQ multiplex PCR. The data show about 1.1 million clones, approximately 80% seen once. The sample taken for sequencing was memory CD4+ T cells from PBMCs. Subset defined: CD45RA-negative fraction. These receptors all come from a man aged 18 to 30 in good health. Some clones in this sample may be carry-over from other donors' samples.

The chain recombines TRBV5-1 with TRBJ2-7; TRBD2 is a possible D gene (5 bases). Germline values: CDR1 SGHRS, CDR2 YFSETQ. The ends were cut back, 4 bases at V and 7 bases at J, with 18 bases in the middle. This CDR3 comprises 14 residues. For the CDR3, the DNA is TGCGCCAGCAGCGGGATACTAGGACCCAGGGAGCAGTACTTC. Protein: CASSGILGPREQYF.

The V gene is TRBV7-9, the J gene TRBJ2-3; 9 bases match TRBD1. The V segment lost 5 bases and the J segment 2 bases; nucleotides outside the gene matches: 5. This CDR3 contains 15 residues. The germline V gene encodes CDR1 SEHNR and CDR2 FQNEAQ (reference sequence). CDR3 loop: CASSQGQGHTDTQYF. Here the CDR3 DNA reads TGTGCCAGCAGCCAGGGACAGGGACACACAGATACGCAGTATTTT.

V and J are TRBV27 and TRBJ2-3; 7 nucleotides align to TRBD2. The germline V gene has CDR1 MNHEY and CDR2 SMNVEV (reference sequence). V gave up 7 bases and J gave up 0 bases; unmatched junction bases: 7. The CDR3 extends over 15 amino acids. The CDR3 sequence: CASKRGERSTDTQYF. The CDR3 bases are TGTGCCAGCAAACGGGGGGAACGGAGCACAGATACGCAGTATTTT.

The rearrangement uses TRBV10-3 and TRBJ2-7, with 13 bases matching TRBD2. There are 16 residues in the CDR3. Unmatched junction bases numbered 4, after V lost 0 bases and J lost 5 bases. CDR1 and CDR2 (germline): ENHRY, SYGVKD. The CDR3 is CAISESTSGRSHEQYF. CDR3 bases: TGTGCCATCAGTGAGTCGACTAGCGGGAGGTCCCACGAGCAGTACTTC.

CDR3 residues: CASSPYRGASYEQYF. The CDR3 nucleotides are TGTGCCAGCAGTCCTTACAGGGGAGCTTCCTACGAGCAGTACTTC. The gene calls are TRBV28 and TRBJ2-7, with TRBD1 matching over 7 bases. From germline, CDR1 is MDHEN and CDR2 SYDVKM. Germline trimming cut 5 bases from V and 1 base from J; bases unmatched to any gene: 8. The CDR3 has 15 residues. Supplemented by reference TRBV28 and TRBJ2-7, the full variable domain reads DVKVTQSSRYLVKRTGEKVFLECVQDMDHENMFWYRQDPGLGLRLIYFSYDVKMKEKGDIPEGYSVSREKKERFSLILESASTNQTSMYLCASSPYRGASYEQYFGPGTRLTVT.

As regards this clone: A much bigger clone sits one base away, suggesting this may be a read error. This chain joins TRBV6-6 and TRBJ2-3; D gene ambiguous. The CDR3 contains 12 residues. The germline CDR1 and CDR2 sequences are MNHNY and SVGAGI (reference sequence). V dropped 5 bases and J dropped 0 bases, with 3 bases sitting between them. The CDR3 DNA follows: TGTGCCAGCAGTCCCAGCACAGATACGCAGTATTTT. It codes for CASSPSTDTQYF.

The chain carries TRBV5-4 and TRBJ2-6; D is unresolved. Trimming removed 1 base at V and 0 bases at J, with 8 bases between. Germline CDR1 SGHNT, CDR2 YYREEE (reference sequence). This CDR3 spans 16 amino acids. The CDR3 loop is CASSLNRASGANVLTF. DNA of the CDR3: TGTGCCAGCAGCTTGAATCGGGCCTCTGGGGCCAACGTCCTGACTTTC.

The CDR3 coding sequence is TGCGCCAGCAGTAAGGGTCGACCCCGCACAGATACGCAGTATTTT. As protein: CASSKGRPRTDTQYF. The chain recombines TRBV5-1 with TRBJ2-3; D is uncertain. The germline V and J ends were trimmed by 5 bases and 1 base, with 14 bases remaining between them. The CDR3 runs 15 residues. Germline CDR1 SGHRS, CDR2 YFSETQ.

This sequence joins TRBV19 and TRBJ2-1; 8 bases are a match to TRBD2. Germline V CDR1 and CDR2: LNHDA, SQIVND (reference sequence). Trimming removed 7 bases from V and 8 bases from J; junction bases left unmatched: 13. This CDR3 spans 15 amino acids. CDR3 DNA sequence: TGTGCCAGTACCCTCCCCGGCGGGAGGCTGTATGAGCAGTTCTTC. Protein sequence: CASTLPGGRLYEQFF.

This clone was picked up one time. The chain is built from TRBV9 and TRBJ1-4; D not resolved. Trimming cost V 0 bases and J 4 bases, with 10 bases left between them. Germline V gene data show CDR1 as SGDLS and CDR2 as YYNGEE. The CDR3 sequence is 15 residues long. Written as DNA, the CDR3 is TGTGCCAGCAGCGTAGGGCTGCTTAATAATGAAAAACTGTTTTTT. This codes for CASSVGLLNNEKLFF.

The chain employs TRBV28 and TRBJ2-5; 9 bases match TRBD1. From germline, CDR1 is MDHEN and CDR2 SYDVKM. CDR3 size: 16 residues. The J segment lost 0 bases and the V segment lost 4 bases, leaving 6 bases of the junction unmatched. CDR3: CASSSQGAGDQETQYF. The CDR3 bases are TGTGCCAGCAGTTCACAGGGGGCGGGGGACCAAGAGACCCAGTACTTC.

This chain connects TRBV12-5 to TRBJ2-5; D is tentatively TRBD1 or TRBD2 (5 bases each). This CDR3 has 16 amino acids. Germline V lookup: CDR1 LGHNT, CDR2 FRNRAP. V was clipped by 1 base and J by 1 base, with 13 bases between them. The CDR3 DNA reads TGTGCTAGTGGTTTGGGTCAAGGGGACCGCCAAGAGACCCAGTACTTC. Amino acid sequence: CASGLGQGDRQETQYF.

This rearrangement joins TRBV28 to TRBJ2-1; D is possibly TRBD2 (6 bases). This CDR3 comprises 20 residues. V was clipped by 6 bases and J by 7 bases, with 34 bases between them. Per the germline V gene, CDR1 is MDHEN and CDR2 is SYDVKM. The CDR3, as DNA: TGTGCCAGCAGCCCCCAAACGTATTTGAGGGAGGACTATACGAAGAATGAGCAGTTCTTC. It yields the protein CASSPQTYLREDYTKNEQFF.

The CDR3: CASSAPTGLNYGYTF. DNA of the CDR3: TGTGCCAGCAGTGCCCCGACAGGACTTAACTATGGCTACACCTTC. V usage is TRBV6-1 and J usage is TRBJ1-2, with D maybe TRBD1 (6 bases). CDR1 and CDR2 (germline): MNHNS, SASEGT. Trimming left V 4 bases short and J 1 base short, with 13 bases between. The CDR3 consists of 15 residues.

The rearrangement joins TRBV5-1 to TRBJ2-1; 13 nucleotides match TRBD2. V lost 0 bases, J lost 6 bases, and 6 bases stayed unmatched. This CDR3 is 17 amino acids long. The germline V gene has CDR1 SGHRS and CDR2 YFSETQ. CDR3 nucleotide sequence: TGCGCCAGCAGCTTGGCCAGGACTAGCGGGAGCGGCAATGAGCAGTTCTTC. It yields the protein CASSLARTSGSGNEQFF.

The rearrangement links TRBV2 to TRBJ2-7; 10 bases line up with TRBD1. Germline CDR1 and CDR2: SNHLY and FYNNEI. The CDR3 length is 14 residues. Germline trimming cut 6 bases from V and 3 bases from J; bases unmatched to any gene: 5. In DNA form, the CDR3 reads TGTGCCAGCAGCGGGACAGGGGATAACTACGAGCAGTACTTC. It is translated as CASSGTGDNYEQYF. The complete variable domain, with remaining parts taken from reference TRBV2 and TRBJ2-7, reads EPEVTQTPSHQVTQMGQEVILRCVPISNHLYFYWYRQILGQKVEFLVSFYNNEISEKSEIFDDQFSVERPDGSNFTLKIRSTKLEDSAMYFCASSGTGDNYEQYFGPGTRLTVT.

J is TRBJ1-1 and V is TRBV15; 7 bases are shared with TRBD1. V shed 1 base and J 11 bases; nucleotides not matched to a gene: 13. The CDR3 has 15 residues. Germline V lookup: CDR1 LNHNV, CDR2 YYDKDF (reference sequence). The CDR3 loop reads CATSRARQGTERAFF. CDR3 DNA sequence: TGTGCCACCAGCAGAGCCCGCCAGGGGACAGAAAGGGCTTTCTTT.

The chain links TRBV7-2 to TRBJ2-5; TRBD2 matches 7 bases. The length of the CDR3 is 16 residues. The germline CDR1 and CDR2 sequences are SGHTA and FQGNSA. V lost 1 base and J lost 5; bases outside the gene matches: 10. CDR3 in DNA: TGTGCCAGCAGCTTAGGGATGGGGGAGGGCGAGGAGACCCAGTACTTC. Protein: CASSLGMGEGEETQYF.

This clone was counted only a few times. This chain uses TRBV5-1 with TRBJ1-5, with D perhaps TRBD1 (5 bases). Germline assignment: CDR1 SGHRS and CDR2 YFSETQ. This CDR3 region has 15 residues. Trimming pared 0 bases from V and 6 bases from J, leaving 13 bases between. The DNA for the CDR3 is TGCGCCAGCAGCTTGGGCGGGGCGCAGGGTCAGCCCCAGCATTTT. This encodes CASSLGGAQGQPQHF.

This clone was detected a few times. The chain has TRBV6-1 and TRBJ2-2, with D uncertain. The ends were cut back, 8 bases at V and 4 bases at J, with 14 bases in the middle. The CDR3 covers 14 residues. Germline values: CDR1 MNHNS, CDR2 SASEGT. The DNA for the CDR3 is TGTGCCAGCCACCTAACCAGCTTCACCGGGGAGCTGTTTTTT. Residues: CASHLTSFTGELFF.